The next 7 T cell receptor beta chains were all read from a single sample in a study of cytomegalovirus exposure and HLA in healthy donors. PCR used 60 Vbeta primers and 13 Jbeta primers. TCRdb's copy holds only in-frame clones and misses some; the assay was immunoSEQ multiplex PCR. The repertoire includes around 97,000 clones, around 10% of them detected once, and 5.1% sits in the top ten. The sequenced material came from PBMCs. These receptor sequences come from a man between 50 and 59 years old in good health and CMV-seropositive.

This clone was found a few times. The J gene is TRBJ1-1, the V gene TRBV2, with D hard to call. Deletions cut 4 bases from V and 1 base from J, with 7 bases between. The CDR3 runs to 13 residues. Germline V gene lookup returns CDR1 SNHLY and CDR2 FYNNEI. The CDR3 loop is CASSGQWNTEAFF. Here the CDR3 DNA reads TGTGCCAGCAGTGGTCAGTGGAACACTGAAGCTTTCTTT.

This clone has just a few counts. This chain links TRBV18 with TRBJ1-3, with a tentative D call TRBD1 (5 bases). This CDR3 has 17 residues. V was trimmed by 3 bases and J by 0 bases, leaving 15 bases between them. Germline V gene sequence: CDR1 KGHSH, CDR2 LQKENI. CDR3 residues: CASSPRETAHSGNTIYF. Written as DNA, the CDR3 is TGTGCCAGCTCACCCAGAGAGACAGCTCACTCTGGAAACACCATATATTTT. The entire variable domain, with the rest obtained from reference TRBV18 and TRBJ1-3, is as follows: NAGVMQNPRHLVRRRGQEARLRCSPMKGHSHVYWYRQLPEEGLKFMVYLQKENIIDESGMPKERFSAEFPKEGPSILRIQQVVRGDSAAYFCASSPRETAHSGNTIYFGEGSWLTVV.

The chain carries TRBV6-6 and TRBJ2-7; TRBD1 matches at 7 bases. The CDR3 runs to 13 residues. The J segment lost 3 bases and the V segment lost 11 bases, leaving 10 bases of the junction unmatched. Germline CDR1 reads MNHNY; CDR2 reads SVGAGI (reference sequence). CDR3: CAGRQGRIYEQYF. Here the CDR3 DNA reads TGTGCCGGCCGACAGGGAAGGATCTACGAGCAGTACTTC.

This clone was found a few times. An end of the junction does not agree with germline; a read error may underlie this. The gene calls are TRBV9 and TRBJ1-2; a weak D match, TRBD1 (5 bases). This CDR3 spans 16 amino acids. Germline CDR1 is SGDLS and CDR2 is YYNGEE. The CDR3, as DNA: TGTGCCAGCAGCTTGACAGCCACCAATTTCGAATATGGCCACACCTTC. Translated, it gives CASSLTATNFEYGHTF.

The J gene is TRBJ2-2, the V gene TRBV29-1, with TRBD1 as a possible D gene (5 bases). The CDR3 extends over 15 amino acids. Trimming pared 1 base from V and 7 bases from J, leaving 16 bases between. Germline CDR1 SQVTM, CDR2 ANQGSEA. The CDR3 spells CSVEGGKTQGGELFF. The DNA for the CDR3 is TGCAGCGTTGAAGGTGGGAAGACCCAGGGCGGGGAGCTGTTTTTT.

This clone was seen only a few times. The rearrangement links TRBV7-2 to TRBJ2-7, with a weak D call TRBD1 (5 bases). V lost 6 bases and J lost 0, with 12 bases in between. This CDR3 spans 14 amino acids. From germline, CDR1 is SGHTA and CDR2 FQGNSA. In DNA, the CDR3 is TGTGCCAGCAGTTACAGGTTCGGCTCCTACGAGCAGTACTTC. Residues: CASSYRFGSYEQYF.

The chain links TRBV6-5 to TRBJ2-7; TRBD1 aligns across 7 bases. After removal of 2 bases from V and 6 bases from J, the junction contained 4 bases not matched to a gene. From germline, CDR1 is MNHEY and CDR2 SVGAGI. This CDR3 has 13 amino acids. The CDR3 reads CASSYRGLGEQYF. CDR3 sequence (DNA): TGTGCCAGCAGTTACAGGGGGCTCGGCGAGCAGTACTTC.